The entry that follows covers one TCR beta chain sequence. The method was immunoSEQ multiplex PCR; TCRdb's version includes in-frame clones alone and lacks a portion of them. Of about 49,000 clones listed, approximately 79% were seen once; the top ten hold about 9.4%. This specimen comes from a study of PD-L1 blockade in urothelial cancer. For the study at large: The patients first took atezolizumab in 2014, receiving 1,200 mg intravenously every 3 weeks. Among blood samples, the median T cell count was 141,255.

The time point was: pretreatment peripheral blood. The study collected 1 to 8 samples per patient, pretreatment and on-treatment. Germline CDR1 SGHRS, CDR2 YFSETQ. V gave up 1 base and J gave up 2 bases, with 7 bases separating them. This CDR3 has 15 amino acids. The receptor's source is a man aged 65-85 years with urothelial cancer. Sequencing used PBMCs, obtained around atezolizumab (anti-PD-L1) treatment. The chain recombines TRBV5-1 with TRBJ2-6; no firm D call. The CDR3 coding sequence is TGCGCCAGCAGCTTGCTCACTCCTGGGGCCAACGTCCTGACTTTC. It yields the protein CASSLLTPGANVLTF.